One sample yielded the 5 T cell receptor beta chains listed below, sequenced in a study of cytomegalovirus exposure and HLA in healthy donors. This PCR relied on a set of 60 Vbeta primers and 13 Jbeta primers. Data came from immunoSEQ multiplex PCR; TCRdb stores just in-frame clones and leaves some out. The sample carries 160,000 or so clones, about 77% recorded once. Sample: PBMCs. These receptors originate from a man aged 30-40 years in good health and CMV-seronegative.

The chain couples TRBV7-2 to TRBJ2-2; TRBD1 agrees at 9 bases. The germline V gene has CDR1 SGHTA and CDR2 FQGNSA. Germline trimming cut 5 bases from V and 4 bases from J; bases unmatched to any gene: 5. This CDR3 has 15 residues. CDR3 coding DNA: TGTGCCAGCAGCAACATGGACAGGGGCACCGGGGAGCTGTTTTTT. Residues: CASSNMDRGTGELFF.

The chain employs TRBV29-1 and TRBJ1-6, with 9 nucleotides matching TRBD1. Per germline, CDR1 SQVTM and CDR2 ANQGSEA. Trimming at V came to 5 bases and at J to 10 bases, leaving 9 bases not matched to a gene. The length of the CDR3 is 14 residues. CDR3 nucleotide sequence: TGCAGCGTTTTCCCGGGACAGGGCGCCTCACCCCTCCACTTT. This translates into CSVFPGQGASPLHF.

Only one count was recorded for this clone. The chain recombines TRBV30 with TRBJ2-2; D perhaps matches TRBD1 (5 bases). CDR1 is GTSNPN, CDR2 SVGIG, per germline (reference sequence). CDR3 length: 15 residues. Trimming removed 2 bases at V and 1 base at J, with 11 bases between. The CDR3 DNA reads TGTGCCTGGAGTCCTGGTCAGGGGAACACCGGGGAGCTGTTTTTT. Amino acid sequence: CAWSPGQGNTGELFF.

The chain has TRBV5-8 and TRBJ1-2, with TRBD1 matching 9 bases. Per the germline V gene, CDR1 is SGHTS and CDR2 is YDEGEE. The trim removed 2 bases at V and 6 bases at J, leaving 5 bases unmatched. CDR3 size: 14 residues. The CDR3 spells CASSLTGGSNGYTF. Written as DNA, the CDR3 is TGTGCCAGCAGCTTAACAGGGGGCAGTAATGGCTACACCTTC.

This chain joins TRBV30 and TRBJ2-5, with TRBD2 as a possible D gene (7 bases). Trimming took off 8 bases at V and 5 bases at J, with 18 bases between the two ends. The germline CDR1 and CDR2 sequences are GTSNPN and SVGIG (reference sequence). This CDR3 has 13 amino acids. The CDR3 is CARNIRGGETQYF. The CDR3 coding sequence is TGTGCCCGCAACATCAGGGGAGGGGAGACCCAGTACTTC.